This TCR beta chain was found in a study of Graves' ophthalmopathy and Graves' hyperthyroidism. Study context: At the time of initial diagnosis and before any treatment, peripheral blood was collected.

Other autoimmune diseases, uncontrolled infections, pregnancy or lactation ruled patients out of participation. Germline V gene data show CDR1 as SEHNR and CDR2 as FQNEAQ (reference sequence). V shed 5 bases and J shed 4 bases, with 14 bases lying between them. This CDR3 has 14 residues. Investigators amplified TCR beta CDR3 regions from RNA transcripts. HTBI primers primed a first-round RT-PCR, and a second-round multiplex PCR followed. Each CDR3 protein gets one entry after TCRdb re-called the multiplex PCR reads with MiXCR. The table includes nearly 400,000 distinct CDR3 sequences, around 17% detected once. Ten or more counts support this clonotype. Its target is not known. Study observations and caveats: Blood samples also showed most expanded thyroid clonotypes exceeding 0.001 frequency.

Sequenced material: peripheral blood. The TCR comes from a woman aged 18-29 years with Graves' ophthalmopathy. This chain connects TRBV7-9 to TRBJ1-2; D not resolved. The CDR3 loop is CASSRGPVIYGYTF. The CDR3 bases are TGTGCCAGCAGCCGAGGACCAGTTATCTATGGCTACACCTTC.